One sample yielded the 6 T cell receptor beta chains listed below, sequenced in a study of regulatory T cells. The study, taken as a whole, reports: Hydrophobic residues at CDR3 positions 6 and 7 were enriched in conventional CD4+ T cells of CD3G-deficient patients.

These receptors have no known antigen. The primer mix had 52 TRBV and 13 TRBJ primers. The table came from immunoSEQ multiplex PCR; TCRdb's copy has only in-frame clones and leaves some out. This sample carries tens of thousands of clones, under 95% of them seen once, and the ten largest clones take 1.5% to 1.9%. The sequenced material came from conventional CD4+ T cells sorted from blood. The receptor set was obtained from a young adult with CD3G deficiency.

Only one count was recorded for this clone. V is TRBV5-8 and J is TRBJ1-6; D not resolved. Deletions cut 2 bases from V and 2 bases from J, with 5 bases between. The V gene's germline CDR1 is SGHTS and CDR2 YDEGEE. The CDR3 is 14 amino acids. The CDR3 DNA sequence: TGTGCCAGCAGCTTACTCCCCTATAATTCACCCCTCCACTTT. Translated, it gives CASSLLPYNSPLHF.

With regard to this clone: One junction end does not reproduce the germline sequence, and a read error may be involved. The chain uses TRBV9 and TRBJ1-1, with 9 bases fitting TRBD1. The CDR3 extends over 16 amino acids. CDR1 is SGDLS, CDR2 YYNGEE, per germline. The CDR3 protein is CASSSNPGQGNIEAFF. Written as DNA, the CDR3 is TGTGCCAGCAGCTCCAATCCGGGACAGGGAAACATTGAAGCTTTCTTT.

The chain uses TRBV6-5 and TRBJ1-1; no definite D call. Per germline, CDR1 MNHEY and CDR2 SVGAGI. V lost 0 bases and J lost 8, with 10 bases in between. The CDR3 extends over 13 amino acids. Here the CDR3 reads CASSYSREGEAFF. CDR3 sequence (DNA): TGTGCCAGCAGTTACTCGAGAGAGGGAGAAGCTTTCTTT.

This sequence joins TRBV5-6 and TRBJ2-5; no reliable D call. Trimming pared 3 bases from V and 1 base from J, leaving 13 bases between. The V gene's germline CDR1 is SGHDT and CDR2 YYEEEE. CDR3 length: 15 residues. CDR3 loop: CASSWGSQVQETQYF. In nucleotides, the CDR3 is TGTGCCAGCAGCTGGGGATCCCAGGTCCAAGAGACCCAGTACTTC.

The chain combines TRBV28 with TRBJ2-7; D remains unclear. The CDR3 has 15 residues. Between the trimmed V and J ends, which lost 6 bases and 0 bases, there was a span of 15 bases. The V gene's germline CDR1 is MDHEN and CDR2 SYDVKM. DNA for the CDR3: TGTGCCAGCAGCCCCCGCGGCTTAAGCTCCTACGAGCAGTACTTC. This sequence encodes CASSPRGLSSYEQYF.

The chain recombines TRBV28 with TRBJ1-5, with 12 bases lining up with TRBD1. Germline values: CDR1 MDHEN, CDR2 SYDVKM. This CDR3 contains 15 residues. V lost 6 bases, J lost 9 bases, and 9 bases stayed unmatched. The CDR3 protein is CASRSGTGGLGPQHF. As DNA, the CDR3 is TGTGCCAGCAGATCCGGGACAGGGGGCTTGGGGCCCCAGCATTTT.